These 4 T cell receptor beta chains originate from one sample sequenced in a study of T cells in Graves' hyperthyroidism and ophthalmopathy. It was RNA transcripts that yielded the amplified TCR beta CDR3 regions. A set of HTBI primers served as the primers for a first-round RT-PCR of the TCR CDR3. TCRdb ran MiXCR on the multiplex PCR reads and lists one entry per CDR3 protein. Among a few hundred thousand distinct CDR3 sequences listed, around 46% were seen once. The sample was peripheral blood or thyroid tissue (not recorded which). These TCRs come from a woman under 30 with Graves' hyperthyroidism.

This clonotype was counted once. The chain uses TRBV7-2 and TRBJ2-5; TRBD2 matches at 12 bases. V gave up 5 bases and J gave up 4 bases; unmatched junction bases: 5. The CDR3 runs 15 residues. The germline CDR1 and CDR2 sequences are SGHTA and FQGNSA. This CDR3 is CASSQWGLAGETQYF. The CDR3 bases are TGTGCCAGCAGCCAATGGGGACTAGCGGGAGAGACCCAGTACTTC. Looking up the rest from reference TRBV7-2 and TRBJ2-5 gives the full variable domain: GAGVSQSPSNKVTEKGKDVELRCDPISGHTALYWYRQSLGQGLEFLIYFQGNSAPDKSGLPSDRFSAERTGGSVSTLTIQRTQQEDSAVYLCASSQWGLAGETQYFGPGTRLLVL.

In this sample, this clonotype turned up once. This chain connects TRBV29-1 to TRBJ1-1; no firm D call. The CDR3 sequence is 10 residues long. Trimming left V 8 bases short and J 8 bases short, with 12 bases between. Germline-derived CDR1 and CDR2 are SQVTM and ANQGSEA. CDR3 sequence: CSLGLGEAFF. In nucleotides, the CDR3 is TGCAGCTTGGGCCTGGGGGAAGCTTTCTTT.

This clonotype was seen repeatedly, ten times or more. The genes are TRBV20-1 and TRBJ1-2; no definite D call. CDR3 size: 13 residues. V was trimmed by 4 bases and J by 8 bases, leaving 17 bases between them. Looked up from germline, CDR1 is DFQATT and CDR2 is SNEGSKA (reference sequence). CDR3 region: CSAIHYMEYGYTF. CDR3 nucleotides: TGCAGTGCTATCCACTATATGGAGTACGGCTACACCTTC.

This clonotype appeared many times. V gene TRBV29-1 combines with J gene TRBJ2-7, with D maybe TRBD2 (6 bases). The V and J ends lost 5 bases and 5 bases respectively, with 16 bases between them. CDR1 is SQVTM and CDR2 is ANQGSEA in the germline V gene. The length of the CDR3 is 13 residues. CDR3 in amino acids: CSVHGGMEDEQYF. CDR3 DNA: TGCAGCGTTCACGGCGGGATGGAGGACGAGCAGTACTTC.